This TCR beta chain originates from a study of T-cell memory formation after mild COVID-19. Trimming cost V 0 bases and J 7 bases; bases outside gene matches: 4. Germline V gives CDR1 SGHNT, CDR2 YYREEE (reference sequence). The CDR3 is made up of 15 amino acids. TCRdb redid the calling of the 5' RACE reads with MiXCR, one entry per CDR3 protein. The sample includes 550,000 to 600,000 distinct CDR3 sequences, roughly 17% seen only once; the top ten take about 8.1%. This sequence originates from an adult woman who had mild COVID-19 (a few samples of this study predate the infection). Cell type and time point are not known. The source material was PBMCs or a T cell subset sorted from them (not recorded which). The chain is built from TRBV5-4 and TRBJ1-6; TRBD1 matches 7 bases. The CDR3: CASSLGQGLNSPLHF. The CDR3 region has the DNA TGTGCCAGCAGCTTGGGACAGGGATTGAATTCACCCCTCCACTTT.